Listed below are T cell receptor beta chains from one sample, sequenced in a study of T-cell reconstitution after alpha-beta-depleted transplantation in children. Using its own MiXCR run on the PCR reads, TCRdb lists one record per CDR3 protein. The table shows about 540,000 distinct CDR3 sequences, with 18% occurring only once. The source was PBMCs from the stem cell graft donor, collected from the stem cell graft. The receptors were sampled from a human donor who donated a stem cell graft to a child with acute lymphoblastic leukemia. Both conserved end residues are part of each CDR3. A D gene is named only where the DNA matches it firmly. Not all rows give a size; the values are once, few, many and, for expanded clones, a class.

d_gene: .
abundance: .
j_gene: TRBJ2-3
v_gene: TRBV24-1
CDR3aa: CATGESTDTQYF
CDR3nt: TGTGCCACCGGGGAATCCACAGATACGCAGTATTTT

d_gene: TRBD2
abundance: .
j_gene: TRBJ2-7
v_gene: TRBV2
CDR3aa: CASMGEGQEQYF
CDR3nt: TGTGCCAGCATGGGGGAGGGCCAAGAGCAGTACTTC

d_gene: TRBD2
abundance: .
j_gene: TRBJ2-2
v_gene: TRBV11-2
CDR3aa: CASSDPGGVTGELFF
CDR3nt: TGTGCCAGCAGCGATCCGGGGGGGGTAACCGGGGAGCTGTTTTTT

d_gene: TRBD2
abundance: .
j_gene: TRBJ2-2
v_gene: TRBV12-3/TRBV12-4
CDR3aa: CASSPLERGTEGELFF
CDR3nt: TGTGCCAGCAGTCCCTTAGAGCGGGGCACAGAAGGGGAGCTGTTTTTT

d_gene: .
abundance: .
j_gene: TRBJ1-5
v_gene: TRBV7-9
CDR3aa: CASSLGNGPLPQHF
CDR3nt: TGTGCCAGCAGCTTAGGTAACGGACCTCTTCCCCAGCATTTT

d_gene: .
abundance: .
j_gene: TRBJ2-2
v_gene: TRBV29-1
CDR3aa: CSAPHRGTGELFF
CDR3nt: TGCAGCGCCCCACATAGGGGCACCGGGGAGCTGTTTTTT

d_gene: TRBD1
abundance: .
j_gene: TRBJ2-7
v_gene: TRBV24-1
CDR3aa: CATSNTGGSYEQYF
CDR3nt: TGTGCCACCAGCAATACAGGGGGCTCCTACGAGCAGTACTTC

d_gene: TRBD2
abundance: .
j_gene: TRBJ2-2
v_gene: TRBV7-3
CDR3aa: CASSLSGSYAGELFF
CDR3nt: TGTGCCAGCAGCTTAAGCGGGAGTTATGCCGGGGAGCTGTTTTTT

d_gene: .
abundance: many
j_gene: TRBJ1-1
v_gene: TRBV12-3/TRBV12-4
CDR3aa: CASSLSAEAFF
CDR3nt: TGTGCCAGCAGTTTATCGGCTGAAGCTTTCTTT

d_gene: .
abundance: .
j_gene: TRBJ1-1
v_gene: TRBV28
CDR3aa: CASRPRGVRATEAFF
CDR3nt: TGTGCCAGCCGCCCCCGGGGCGTTCGTGCGACTGAAGCTTTCTTT

d_gene: .
abundance: few
j_gene: TRBJ2-7
v_gene: TRBV5-5
CDR3aa: CASSWDGLYEQYF
CDR3nt: TGTGCCAGCAGTTGGGATGGGCTCTACGAGCAGTACTTC